Below, 27 T cell receptor beta chains from the same sample are listed, as sequenced in a study of T cell responses to AZD1222 COVID-19 vaccine. Repertoires were generated with immunoSEQ multiplex PCR, while TCRdb's copy carries only in-frame clones and drops some. The table includes 150,000 to 200,000 clones, 85% to 95% detected once. This specimen was peripheral blood, taken 28 days after the second AZD1222 dose. The receptors stem from an adult who received the AZD1222 COVID-19 vaccine.

This clone was seen once. The J gene is TRBJ2-7, the V gene TRBV30, with 9 positions matching TRBD1. This CDR3 has 13 residues. V shed 2 bases, J shed 7 bases, and the junction held 6 bases outside the gene matches. Looked up from germline, CDR1 is GTSNPN and CDR2 is SVGIG (reference sequence). The CDR3 bases are TGTGCCTGGAGTCGGGGGACAGGGAGGGAGCAGTACTTC. Its protein product is CAWSRGTGREQYF.

The genes are TRBV12-5 and TRBJ1-2; TRBD1 aligns across 10 bases. V dropped 1 base and J dropped 4; count of bases not matched to a gene: 0. The CDR3 covers 14 residues. Germline values: CDR1 LGHNT, CDR2 FRNRAP. CDR3: CASGLGDRGYGYTF. The CDR3 DNA is TGTGCTAGTGGTTTGGGGGACAGGGGCTATGGCTACACCTTC.

The chain uses TRBV7-9 and TRBJ1-1; tentative D call: TRBD1 (5 bases). Trimming pared 7 bases from V and 3 bases from J, leaving 15 bases between. From germline, CDR1 is SEHNR and CDR2 FQNEAQ (reference sequence). CDR3 length: 14 amino acids. CDR3 in DNA: TGTGCCAGCAACTGGGAGGCGGGGGACACTGAAGCTTTCTTT. Amino acid sequence: CASNWEAGDTEAFF.

The chain joins TRBV4-2 to TRBJ2-3, with TRBD2 matching over 7 bases. This CDR3 is 16 amino acids long. Per germline, CDR1 LGHNA and CDR2 YNFKEQ. V lost 0 bases, J lost 4 bases, and 7 bases stayed unmatched. The CDR3 spells CASSQDKTSSPDTQYF. The DNA for the CDR3 is TGTGCCAGCAGCCAAGATAAGACTAGCAGCCCAGATACGCAGTATTTT.

V and J are TRBV7-8 and TRBJ1-2, with TRBD1 matching 9 bases. CDR1 and CDR2 from the germline V gene are SGHVS and FQNEAQ. The CDR3 consists of 14 residues. J gave up 5 bases and V 5 bases, and 6 bases lay outside the gene matches. Here the CDR3 reads CASSQGTGSYGYTF. As DNA, the CDR3 is TGTGCCAGCAGCCAGGGGACAGGGAGTTATGGCTACACCTTC.

The chain is built from TRBV7-9 and TRBJ2-7; unclear D gene. Germline V gives CDR1 SEHNR, CDR2 FQNEAQ (reference sequence). Trimming shortened V by 2 bases and J by 3 bases, and 11 bases separated the two germline ends. CDR3 length: 14 amino acids. CDR3 nucleotide sequence: TGTGCCAGCAGCTTATCGTCCATCCTCTACGAGCAGTACTTC. Its translation is CASSLSSILYEQYF.

The rearrangement links TRBV3-1 (or the pseudogene TRBV3-2) to TRBJ2-5, with 7 bases that match TRBD1. Per germline, CDR1 LGHDT and CDR2 YNNKEL (reference sequence). The CDR3 is made up of 18 amino acids. The J segment lost 2 bases and the V segment lost 4 bases, leaving 16 bases of the junction unmatched. Here the CDR3 reads CASSLKLNRGRPQETQYF. DNA of the CDR3: TGTGCCAGCAGCCTAAAACTAAACAGGGGACGCCCGCAAGAGACCCAGTACTTC.

This rearrangement joins TRBV12-3 or TRBV12-4 to TRBJ1-2; no definite D call. This CDR3 comprises 13 residues. V shed 3 bases and J shed 3 bases, with 8 bases lying between them. This CDR3 is CASSFGIYYGYTF. The CDR3, as DNA: TGTGCCAGCAGTTTCGGGATTTACTATGGCTACACCTTC.

The V and J genes are TRBV4-2 and TRBJ2-7; D unclear. From germline, CDR1 is LGHNA and CDR2 YNFKEQ. This CDR3 spans 13 amino acids. V was pared by 0 bases and J by 3 bases, with 6 bases between. The CDR3 bases are TGTGCCAGCAGCCAAGATAAGGTCTACGAGCAGTACTTC. It encodes CASSQDKVYEQYF.

The chain employs TRBV4-1 and TRBJ2-5; maybe TRBD2 (6 bases). Trimming stripped 4 bases from V and 6 bases from J, with 18 bases between. The germline gives CDR1 MGHRA, CDR2 YSYEKL. The CDR3 contains 15 residues. CDR3 bases: TGCGCCAGCAGCCCTCTCACGGAGGGCTGGAAGACCCAGTACTTC. This encodes CASSPLTEGWKTQYF.

The J gene is TRBJ1-5, the V gene TRBV9; D is perhaps TRBD1 (5 bases). V lost 4 bases, J lost 9 bases, and 17 bases lay in between. Germline CDR1 and CDR2: SGDLS and YYNGEE. The CDR3 extends over 14 amino acids. CDR3 residues: CASSPSGGIAPQHF. Written as DNA, the CDR3 is TGTGCCAGCAGCCCGAGTGGGGGTATAGCGCCCCAGCATTTT.

The J gene is TRBJ1-3, the V gene TRBV10-3; the D gene is possibly TRBD1 (6 bases). Germline V lookup: CDR1 ENHRY, CDR2 SYGVKD. V was trimmed by 6 bases and J by 2 bases, leaving 14 bases between them. CDR3 size: 15 residues. Written as DNA, the CDR3 is TGTGCCATCAGACATCCACAGGGTGCTGGAAACACCATATATTTT. Amino acid sequence: CAIRHPQGAGNTIYF.

The chain couples TRBV4-2 to TRBJ1-2, with D possibly matching TRBD1 (5 bases). This CDR3 has 12 amino acids. The V gene's germline CDR1 is LGHNA and CDR2 YNFKEQ. V gave up 4 bases and J gave up 3 bases, with 6 bases separating them. Written as DNA, the CDR3 is TGTGCCAGCAGCCCGGGACACTATGGCTACACCTTC. Its translation: CASSPGHYGYTF.

The chain employs TRBV6-5 and TRBJ1-6; the match to TRBD1 covers 7 bases. The CDR3 sequence is 14 residues long. Looked up from germline, CDR1 is MNHEY and CDR2 is SVGAGI. V trimming: 8 bases; J trimming: 7 bases; junction bases outside the gene matches: 8. The CDR3 is CASEYRQGNSPLHF. CDR3 DNA: TGTGCCAGCGAATATAGACAGGGAAATTCACCCCTCCACTTT.

The CDR3 DNA sequence: TGCAGTGCTAGGACGTATGGCTACACCTTC. Translated: CSARTYGYTF. This chain joins TRBV20-1 and TRBJ1-2; no reliable D call. This CDR3 region has 10 residues. Germline V gene data show CDR1 as DFQATT and CDR2 as SNEGSKA (reference sequence). With 3 bases removed from V and 5 bases from J, the gap between germline ends came to 4 bases.

CDR3 sequence: CASGLAGTTEAFF. CDR3 bases: TGTGCTAGTGGTTTGGCCGGGACAACTGAAGCTTTCTTT. The genes are TRBV12-5 and TRBJ1-1; D is possibly TRBD1 (6 bases). This CDR3 has 13 amino acids. Between the trimmed V and J ends, which lost 1 base and 5 bases, there was a span of 8 bases. CDR1 is LGHNT and CDR2 is FRNRAP in the germline V gene. Supplemented by reference TRBV12-5 and TRBJ1-1, the full variable domain reads DARVTQTPRHKVTEMGQEVTMRCQPILGHNTVFWYRQTMMQGLELLAYFRNRAPLDDSGMPKDRFSAEMPDATLATLKIQPSEPRDSAVYFCASGLAGTTEAFFGQGTRLTVV.

The chain employs TRBV28 and TRBJ2-3; D gene uncertain. The germline V gene encodes CDR1 MDHEN and CDR2 SYDVKM. With 8 bases removed from V and 2 bases from J, the gap between germline ends came to 8 bases. The CDR3 extends over 12 amino acids. This CDR3 is CASGAPTDTQYF. The CDR3 region has the DNA TGTGCCAGCGGAGCCCCCACAGATACGCAGTATTTT.

The gene calls are TRBV4-1 and TRBJ2-3, with D possibly being TRBD2 (5 bases). The V end was cut by 1 base, the J end by 0 bases, with 17 bases between. Germline V gene sequence: CDR1 MGHRA, CDR2 YSYEKL. The length of the CDR3 is 18 residues. The CDR3: CASSQGSGGPSSTDTQYF. CDR3 DNA sequence: TGCGCCAGCAGCCAAGGCAGCGGCGGACCCTCTAGCACAGATACGCAGTATTTT.

This chain connects TRBV27 to TRBJ1-2, with D possibly TRBD1 on 5 matching bases. V was shortened by 2 bases and J by 2 bases, with 15 bases between the two germline ends. Looked up from germline, CDR1 is MNHEY and CDR2 is SMNVEV (reference sequence). The CDR3 runs to 16 residues. The CDR3 coding sequence is TGTGCCAGCAGTTTACTCCCTTCGGCAGGGAACTATGGCTACACCTTC. Its translation is CASSLLPSAGNYGYTF.

CDR3 DNA: TGCAGCGTTGAAGATCTAGCGGGATCTCCGGAGACCCAGTACTTC. Translated, it gives CSVEDLAGSPETQYF. The chain joins TRBV29-1 to TRBJ2-5, with 9 bases fitting TRBD2. Trimming at V came to 0 bases and at J to 5 bases, leaving 7 bases not matched to a gene. Germline V gene sequence: CDR1 SQVTM, CDR2 ANQGSEA. This CDR3 has 15 residues.

This clone is a singleton in its sample. This chain links TRBV2 with TRBJ1-6; D remains ambiguous. V was shortened by 7 bases and J by 10 bases, with 14 bases between the two germline ends. The CDR3 consists of 13 residues. Germline V gene lookup returns CDR1 SNHLY and CDR2 FYNNEI. The CDR3 nucleotides read TGTGCCAGCAATCCCTCCGAAGTATCACCCCTCCACTTT. It yields the protein CASNPSEVSPLHF.

CDR3 residues: CASRGTSANEKLFF. In nucleotides, the CDR3 is TGTGCCAGCAGGGGGACTTCAGCTAATGAAAAACTGTTTTTT. V and J are TRBV2 and TRBJ1-4, with D possibly being TRBD1 (5 bases). Germline CDR1 SNHLY, CDR2 FYNNEI. The CDR3 runs 14 residues. Trimming shortened V by 6 bases and J by 3 bases, and 11 bases separated the two germline ends.

The chain has TRBV5-1 and TRBJ1-2; 8 bases agree with TRBD1. This CDR3 has 13 amino acids. Trimming at V came to 5 bases and at J to 6 bases, leaving 6 bases not matched to a gene. The germline CDR1 and CDR2 sequences are SGHRS and YFSETQ. This CDR3 is CASRRDRRDGYTF. Written as DNA, the CDR3 is TGCGCCAGCAGAAGGGACAGGCGGGATGGCTACACCTTC.

V and J are TRBV4-1 and TRBJ2-7, with D maybe TRBD1 (5 bases). Germline CDR1 reads MGHRA; CDR2 reads YSYEKL. V gave up 0 bases and J gave up 0 bases, with 15 bases separating them. The CDR3 has 17 residues. CDR3 loop: CASSQDLTGLPSYEQYF. CDR3 in DNA: TGCGCCAGCAGCCAAGATCTAACAGGATTACCCTCCTACGAGCAGTACTTC.

J is TRBJ1-2 and V is TRBV6-5, with TRBD1 as a possible D gene (6 bases). The length of the CDR3 is 15 residues. Germline CDR1 and CDR2: MNHEY and SVGAGI. V shed 6 bases and J shed 6 bases, with 20 bases lying between them. CDR3 in amino acids: CASRPLGQGFHGYTF. The CDR3 nucleotides are TGTGCCAGCAGACCTTTGGGTCAGGGGTTCCATGGCTACACCTTC.

The DNA of the CDR3 is TGTGCCAGCAGCAGCGGGACAGGGAGCTCCTACAATGAGCAGTTCTTC. Residues: CASSSGTGSSYNEQFF. The rearrangement uses TRBV6-6 and TRBJ2-1; 9 nucleotides line up with TRBD1. Trimming removed 6 bases from V and 0 bases from J; junction bases left unmatched: 6. The germline V gene encodes CDR1 MNHNY and CDR2 SVGAGI (reference sequence). CDR3 length: 16 amino acids.

V and J are TRBV29-1 and TRBJ1-1; D gene unclear. Deletions cut 4 bases from V and 8 bases from J, with 11 bases between. The V gene's germline CDR1 is SQVTM and CDR2 ANQGSEA. The CDR3 consists of 11 residues. The CDR3 nucleotides read TGCAGCGTTGTTCTAGTGGGGGAAGCTTTCTTT. This encodes CSVVLVGEAFF. Filled out from reference TRBV29-1 and TRBJ1-1, the complete variable domain reads SAVISQKPSRDICQRGTSLTIQCQVDSQVTMMFWYRQQPGQSLTLIATANQGSEATYESGFVIDKFPISRPNLTFSTLTVSNMSPEDSSIYLCSVVLVGEAFFGQGTRLTVV.